This paragraph reports one T cell receptor beta chain. This CDR3 contains 15 residues. CDR1 SGHRS and CDR2 YFSETQ come from the germline V gene. V lost 4 bases, J lost 4 bases, and 8 bases stayed unmatched. In the authors' methods: From reference gene primer amplification, estimates of nucleated cell counts were derived. The data were produced by immunoSEQ multiplex PCR, yet TCRdb's version contains in-frame clones alone and is incomplete. D and trimming come from the DNA, and the V and J calls and clone size come from that table. Among roughly 80,000 clones, roughly 79% were seen once, and the ten largest hold more than 15%. These data come from a study of blood T cell repertoires in COVID-19. Overall study context: Samples came from the United States, Italy and Spain, spanning acute and convalescent COVID-19. Nucleic acid was either cDNA or gDNA, and it came from T cells, B-cell-depleted T cells, or PBMCs.

The chain recombines TRBV5-1 with TRBJ1-5; 7 nucleotides align to TRBD1. The receptor's source is a human donor in a cohort sampled during active COVID-19. The source material was peripheral blood. DNA of the CDR3: TGCGCCAGCAGCCACTACCCGGACAGGAATCAGCCCCAGCATTTT. It codes for CASSHYPDRNQPQHF.